The entry that follows covers one T cell receptor beta chain sequence. TCRdb itself ran the multiplex PCR reads through MiXCR, one entry per CDR3 protein. Of around 170,000 distinct CDR3 sequences in the sample, around a third are singletons; the top ten hold about 4.5%. These data originate in a study of breast tumors, draining lymph nodes, adjacent tissues. Breast cancer patients provided tissue from their axillary draining lymph nodes. Germline V gene lookup returns CDR1 MNHEY and CDR2 SVGEGT. Trimming removed 4 bases from V and 5 bases from J, with 20 bases in between. The CDR3 sequence is 16 residues long.

The J gene is TRBJ2-5, the V gene TRBV6-2 or TRBV6-3; TRBD1 or TRBD2 may be the D gene (6 bases each). This sequence originates from a female donor with breast cancer. Some clones in this sample may be carry-over from other donors' samples. The specimen was axillary lymph node tissue. The CDR3 nucleotides are TGTGCCAGCAGTTGGGCAAGTCGGGGGCGCGGGGAGACCCAGTACTTC. It specifies CASSWASRGRGETQYF.